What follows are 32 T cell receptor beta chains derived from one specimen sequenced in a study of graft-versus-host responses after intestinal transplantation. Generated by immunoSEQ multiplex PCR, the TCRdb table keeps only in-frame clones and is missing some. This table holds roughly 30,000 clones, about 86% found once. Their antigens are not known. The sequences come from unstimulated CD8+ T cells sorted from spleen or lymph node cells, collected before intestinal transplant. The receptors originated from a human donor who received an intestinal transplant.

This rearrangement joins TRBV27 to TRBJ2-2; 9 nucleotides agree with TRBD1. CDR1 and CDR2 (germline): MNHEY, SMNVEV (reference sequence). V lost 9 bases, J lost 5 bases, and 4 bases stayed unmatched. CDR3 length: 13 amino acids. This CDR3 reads CASRDRATGELFF. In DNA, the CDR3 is TGTGCCAGTCGGGACAGGGCAACCGGGGAGCTGTTTTTT.

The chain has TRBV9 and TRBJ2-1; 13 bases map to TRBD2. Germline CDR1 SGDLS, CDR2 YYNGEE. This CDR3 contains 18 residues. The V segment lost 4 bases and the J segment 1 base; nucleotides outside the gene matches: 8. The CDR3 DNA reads TGTGCCAGCAGCCCGGGACTAGCGGGAATTCTGTCCTACAATGAGCAGTTCTTC. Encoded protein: CASSPGLAGILSYNEQFF.

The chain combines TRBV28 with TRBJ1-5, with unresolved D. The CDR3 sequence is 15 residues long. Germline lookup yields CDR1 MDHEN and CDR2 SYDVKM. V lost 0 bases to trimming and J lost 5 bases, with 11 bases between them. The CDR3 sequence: CASSLWEQLDQPQHF. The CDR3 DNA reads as TGTGCCAGCAGTTTATGGGAACAGTTGGATCAGCCCCAGCATTTT.

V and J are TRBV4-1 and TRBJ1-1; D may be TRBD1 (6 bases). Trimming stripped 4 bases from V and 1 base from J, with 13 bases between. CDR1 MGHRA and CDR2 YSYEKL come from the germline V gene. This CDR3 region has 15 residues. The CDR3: CASSPQVGQNTEAFF. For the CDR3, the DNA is TGCGCCAGCAGCCCACAAGTGGGACAGAACACTGAAGCTTTCTTT.

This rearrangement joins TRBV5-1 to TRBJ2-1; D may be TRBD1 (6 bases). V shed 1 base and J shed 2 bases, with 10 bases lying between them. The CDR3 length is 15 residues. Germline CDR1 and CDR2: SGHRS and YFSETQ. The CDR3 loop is CASSLLEGAYNEQFF. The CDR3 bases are TGCGCCAGCAGCTTGCTCGAGGGGGCCTACAATGAGCAGTTCTTC.

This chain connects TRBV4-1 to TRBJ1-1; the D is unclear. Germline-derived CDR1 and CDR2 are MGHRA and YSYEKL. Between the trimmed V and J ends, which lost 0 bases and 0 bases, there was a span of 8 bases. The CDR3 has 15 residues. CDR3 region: CASSQDGGMNTEAFF. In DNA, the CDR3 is TGCGCCAGCAGCCAAGATGGCGGGATGAACACTGAAGCTTTCTTT.

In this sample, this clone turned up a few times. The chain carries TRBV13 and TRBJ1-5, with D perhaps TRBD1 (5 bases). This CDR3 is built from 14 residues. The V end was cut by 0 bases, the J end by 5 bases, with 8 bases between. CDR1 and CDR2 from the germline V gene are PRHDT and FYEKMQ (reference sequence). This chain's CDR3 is CASSLGGEDQPQHF. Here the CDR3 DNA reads TGTGCCAGCAGCTTAGGGGGGGAGGATCAGCCCCAGCATTTT. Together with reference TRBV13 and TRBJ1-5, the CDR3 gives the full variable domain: AAGVIQSPRHLIKEKRETATLKCYPIPRHDTVYWYQQGPGQDPQFLISFYEKMQSDKGSIPDRFSAQQFSDYHSELNMSSLELGDSALYFCASSLGGEDQPQHFGDGTRLSIL.

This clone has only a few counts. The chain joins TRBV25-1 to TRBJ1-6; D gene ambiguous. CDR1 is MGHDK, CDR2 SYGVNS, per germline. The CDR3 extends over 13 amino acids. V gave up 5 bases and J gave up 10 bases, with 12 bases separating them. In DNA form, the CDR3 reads TGTGCCAGCAGTTCCCGGGAACACTCACCCCTCCACTTT. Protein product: CASSSREHSPLHF.

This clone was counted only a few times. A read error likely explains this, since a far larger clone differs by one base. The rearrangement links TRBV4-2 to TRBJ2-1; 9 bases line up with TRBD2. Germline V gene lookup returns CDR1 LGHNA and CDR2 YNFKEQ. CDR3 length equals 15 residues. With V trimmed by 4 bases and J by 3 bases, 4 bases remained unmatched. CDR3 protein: CASSPFSGSYNEQFF. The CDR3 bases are TGTGCCAGCAGCCCCTTTAGCGGGAGCTACAATGAGCAGTTCTTC.

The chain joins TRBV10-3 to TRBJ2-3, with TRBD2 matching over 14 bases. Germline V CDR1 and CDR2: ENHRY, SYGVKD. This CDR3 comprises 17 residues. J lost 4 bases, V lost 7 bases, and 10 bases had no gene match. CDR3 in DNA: TGTGCCATCACCGATGGGACTAGCGGGAGAGTAGCAGATACGCAGTATTTT. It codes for CAITDGTSGRVADTQYF.

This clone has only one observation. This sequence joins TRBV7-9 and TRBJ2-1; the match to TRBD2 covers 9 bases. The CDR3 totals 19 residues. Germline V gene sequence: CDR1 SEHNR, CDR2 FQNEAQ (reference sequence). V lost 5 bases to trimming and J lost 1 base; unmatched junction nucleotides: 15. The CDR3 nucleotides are TGTGCCAGCAGCCAAACAGGCGGCGCGGGAGGGCCGTCCTACAATGAGCAGTTCTTC. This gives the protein CASSQTGGAGGPSYNEQFF.

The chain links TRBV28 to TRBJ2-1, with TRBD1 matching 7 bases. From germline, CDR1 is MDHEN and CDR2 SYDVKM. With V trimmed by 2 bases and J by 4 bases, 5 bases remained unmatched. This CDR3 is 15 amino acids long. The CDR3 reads CASSLGDRLYNEQFF. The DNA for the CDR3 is TGTGCCAGCAGTTTAGGGGACAGACTTTACAATGAGCAGTTCTTC.

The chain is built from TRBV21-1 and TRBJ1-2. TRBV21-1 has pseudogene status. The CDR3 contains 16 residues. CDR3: CASSKVCGGEGYGYTF. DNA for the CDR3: TGTGCCAGCAGCAAAGTCTGCGGAGGGGAGGGCTATGGCTACACCTTC.

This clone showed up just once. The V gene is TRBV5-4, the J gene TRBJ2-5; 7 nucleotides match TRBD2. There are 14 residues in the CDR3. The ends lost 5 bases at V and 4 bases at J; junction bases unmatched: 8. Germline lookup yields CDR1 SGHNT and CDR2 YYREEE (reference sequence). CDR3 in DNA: TGTGCCAGCAGTCTTGGACTAGTCCGAGAGACCCAGTACTTC. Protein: CASSLGLVRETQYF.

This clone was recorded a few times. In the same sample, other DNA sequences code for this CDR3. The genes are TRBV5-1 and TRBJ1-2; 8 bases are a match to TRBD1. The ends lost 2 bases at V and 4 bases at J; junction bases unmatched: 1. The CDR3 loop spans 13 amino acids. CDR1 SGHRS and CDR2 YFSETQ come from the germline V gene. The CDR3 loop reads CASSLDRGYGYTF. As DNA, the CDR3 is TGCGCCAGCAGCTTAGACAGGGGCTATGGCTACACCTTC.

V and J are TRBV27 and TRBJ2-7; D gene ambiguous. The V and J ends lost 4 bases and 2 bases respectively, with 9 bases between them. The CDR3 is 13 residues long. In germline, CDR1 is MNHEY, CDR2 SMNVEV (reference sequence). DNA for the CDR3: TGTGCCAGCAGTTACACTATTACCTACGAGCAGTACTTC. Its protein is CASSYTITYEQYF.

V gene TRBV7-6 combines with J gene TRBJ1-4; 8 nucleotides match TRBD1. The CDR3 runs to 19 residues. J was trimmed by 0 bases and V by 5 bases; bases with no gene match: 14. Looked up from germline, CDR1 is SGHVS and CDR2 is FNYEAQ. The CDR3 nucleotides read TGTGCCAGCAGCCCCGGGCCGGGACAGGTCGGGCCAACTAATGAAAAACTGTTTTTT. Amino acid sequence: CASSPGPGQVGPTNEKLFF.

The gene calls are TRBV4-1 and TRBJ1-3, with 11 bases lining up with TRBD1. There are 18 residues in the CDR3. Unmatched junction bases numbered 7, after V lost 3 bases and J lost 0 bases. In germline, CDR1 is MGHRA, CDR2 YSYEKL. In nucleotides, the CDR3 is TGCGCCAGCAGCCAGCGGACAGGGGGCTTTCCCTCTGGAAACACCATATATTTT. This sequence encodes CASSQRTGGFPSGNTIYF.

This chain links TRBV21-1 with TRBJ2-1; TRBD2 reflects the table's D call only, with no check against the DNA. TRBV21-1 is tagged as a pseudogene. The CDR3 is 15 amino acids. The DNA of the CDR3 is TGTGCCAGCAGCAAAGGTAGCGACCGACCCGACGAGCAGTTCTTC. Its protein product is CASSKGSDRPDEQFF.

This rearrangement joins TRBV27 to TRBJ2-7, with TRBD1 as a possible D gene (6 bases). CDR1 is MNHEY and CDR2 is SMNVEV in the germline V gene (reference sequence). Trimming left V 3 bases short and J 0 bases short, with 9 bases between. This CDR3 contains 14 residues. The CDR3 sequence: CASSFSDSSYEQYF. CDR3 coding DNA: TGTGCCAGCAGTTTTTCGGACAGCTCCTACGAGCAGTACTTC.

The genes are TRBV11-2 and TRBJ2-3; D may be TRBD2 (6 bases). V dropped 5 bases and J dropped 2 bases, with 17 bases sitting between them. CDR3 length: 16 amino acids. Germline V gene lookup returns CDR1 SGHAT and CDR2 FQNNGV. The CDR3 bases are TGTGCCAGCAGCGGACTGATAGCGGAGTCCACAGATACGCAGTATTTT. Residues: CASSGLIAESTDTQYF.

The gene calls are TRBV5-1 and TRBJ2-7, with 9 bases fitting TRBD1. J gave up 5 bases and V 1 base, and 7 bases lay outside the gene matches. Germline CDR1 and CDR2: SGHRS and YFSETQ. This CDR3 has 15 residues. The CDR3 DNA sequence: TGCGCCAGCAGCTTGTTTGGACAGGGGAACCACGAGCAGTACTTC. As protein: CASSLFGQGNHEQYF.

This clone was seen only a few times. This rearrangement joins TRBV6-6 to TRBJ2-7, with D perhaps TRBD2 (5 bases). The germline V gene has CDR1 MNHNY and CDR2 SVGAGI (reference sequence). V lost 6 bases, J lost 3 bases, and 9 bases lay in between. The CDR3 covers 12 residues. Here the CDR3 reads CASRQDFYEQYF. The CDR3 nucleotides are TGTGCCAGCAGGCAGGACTTCTACGAGCAGTACTTC.

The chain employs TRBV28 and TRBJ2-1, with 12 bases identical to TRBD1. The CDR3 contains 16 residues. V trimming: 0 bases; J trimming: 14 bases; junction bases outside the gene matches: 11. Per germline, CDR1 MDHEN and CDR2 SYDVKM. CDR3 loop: CASSLWLSGDRGREFF. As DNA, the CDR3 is TGTGCCAGCAGTTTATGGCTTTCGGGGGACAGGGGGCGAGAGTTCTTC.

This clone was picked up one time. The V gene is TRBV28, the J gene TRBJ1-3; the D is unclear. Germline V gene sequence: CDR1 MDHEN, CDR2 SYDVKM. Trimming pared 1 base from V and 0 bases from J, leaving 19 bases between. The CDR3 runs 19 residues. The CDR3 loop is CASSLLDLAAPSSGNTIYF. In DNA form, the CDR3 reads TGTGCCAGCAGTTTATTGGATCTGGCGGCACCCAGCTCTGGAAACACCATATATTTT.

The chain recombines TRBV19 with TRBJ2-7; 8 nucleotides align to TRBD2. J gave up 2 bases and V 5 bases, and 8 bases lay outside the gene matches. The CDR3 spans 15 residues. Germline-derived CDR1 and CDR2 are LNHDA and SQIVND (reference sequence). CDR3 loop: CASSSGTRTTYEQYF. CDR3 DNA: TGTGCCAGTAGTTCCGGGACTAGAACTACCTACGAGCAGTACTTC.

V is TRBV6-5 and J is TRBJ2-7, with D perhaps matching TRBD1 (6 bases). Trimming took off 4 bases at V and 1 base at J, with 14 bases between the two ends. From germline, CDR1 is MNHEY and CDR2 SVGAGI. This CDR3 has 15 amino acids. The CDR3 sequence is CASSWSTGASYEQYF. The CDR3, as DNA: TGTGCCAGCAGTTGGTCGACAGGAGCTTCCTACGAGCAGTACTTC.

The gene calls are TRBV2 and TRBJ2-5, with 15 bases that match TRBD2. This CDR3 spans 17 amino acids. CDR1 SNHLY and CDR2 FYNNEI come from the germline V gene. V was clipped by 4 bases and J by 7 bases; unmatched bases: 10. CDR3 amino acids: CASSVRTSGGGLGTQYF. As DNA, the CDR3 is TGTGCCAGCAGTGTTCGGACTAGCGGGGGGGGATTAGGGACCCAGTACTTC.

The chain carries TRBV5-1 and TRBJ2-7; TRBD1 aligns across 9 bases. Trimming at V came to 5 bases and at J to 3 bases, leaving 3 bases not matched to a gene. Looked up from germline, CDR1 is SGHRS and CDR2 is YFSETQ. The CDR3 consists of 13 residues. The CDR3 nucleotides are TGCGCCAGCAGATGGACAGGGGACTACGAGCAGTACTTC. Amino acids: CASRWTGDYEQYF.

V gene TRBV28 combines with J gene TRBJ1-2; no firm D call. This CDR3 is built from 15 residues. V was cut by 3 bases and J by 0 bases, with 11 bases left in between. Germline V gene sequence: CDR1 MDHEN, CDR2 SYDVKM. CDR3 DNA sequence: TGTGCCAGCAGTTTCTATAGGAGATCTAACTATGGCTACACCTTC. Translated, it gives CASSFYRRSNYGYTF.

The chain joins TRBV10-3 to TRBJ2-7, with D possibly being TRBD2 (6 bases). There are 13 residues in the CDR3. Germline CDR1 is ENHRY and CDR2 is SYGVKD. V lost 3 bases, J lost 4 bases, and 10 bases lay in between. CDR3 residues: CAISDIGGYEQYF. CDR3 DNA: TGTGCCATCAGTGATATCGGGGGATACGAGCAGTACTTC.

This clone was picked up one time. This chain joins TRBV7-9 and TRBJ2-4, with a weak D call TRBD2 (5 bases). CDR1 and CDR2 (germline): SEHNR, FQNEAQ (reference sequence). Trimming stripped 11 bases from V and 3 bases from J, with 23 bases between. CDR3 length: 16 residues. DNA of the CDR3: TGTGCCTGGACCCGGGGTCCCCAGTCGGGCAAAAACATTCAGTACTTC. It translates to CAWTRGPQSGKNIQYF.